The 24 T cell receptor beta chains reported below all come from one sample, sequenced in a study of blood T cell repertoires in COVID-19. Here immunoSEQ multiplex PCR was the method, and the copy in TCRdb shows in-frame clones only, minus some. The sample has around 400,000 clones, roughly nine tenths seen once. Sample: PBMCs or T cells enriched from blood (not recorded which). The receptors derive from a woman in her forties who had been exposed to COVID-19.

This chain connects TRBV10-3 to TRBJ2-1; TRBD1 might be the D (6 bases). The germline gives CDR1 ENHRY, CDR2 SYGVKD. The CDR3 is 14 amino acids. Trimming stripped 8 bases from V and 0 bases from J, with 11 bases between. DNA of the CDR3: TGTGCCATCCAGGGGCAGAGCTCCTACAATGAGCAGTTCTTC. As protein: CAIQGQSSYNEQFF.

V is TRBV24-1 and J is TRBJ1-5, with D hard to call. The length of the CDR3 is 14 residues. Germline loops: CDR1 KGHDR, CDR2 SFDVKD. Deletions cut 4 bases from V and 2 bases from J, with 8 bases between. The CDR3 loop reads CATSDQGGNQPQHF. The DNA for the CDR3 is TGTGCCACCAGTGACCAAGGAGGCAATCAGCCCCAGCATTTT.

Details on this clone: This CDR3 is also generated by other DNA sequences in the sample. This rearrangement joins TRBV24-1 to TRBJ1-2, with D unclear. Germline assignment: CDR1 KGHDR and CDR2 SFDVKD. V lost 2 bases to trimming and J lost 4 bases, with 4 bases between them. The CDR3 is 12 amino acids. For the CDR3, the DNA is TGTGCCACCAGTGATTCCAGCTATGGCTACACCTTC. Amino acid sequence: CATSDSSYGYTF.

This chain uses TRBV3-1 (or the pseudogene TRBV3-2) with TRBJ1-1, with 7 bases fitting TRBD1. Trimming removed 5 bases from V and 0 bases from J; junction bases left unmatched: 9. The CDR3 contains 16 residues. Germline V gene sequence: CDR1 LGHDT, CDR2 YNNKEL (reference sequence). The DNA for the CDR3 is TGTGCCAGCAGCTCCCCGACAGGGACGGTGAACACTGAAGCTTTCTTT. Amino acids: CASSSPTGTVNTEAFF.

V is TRBV6-5 and J is TRBJ2-7, with D perhaps TRBD2 (6 bases). Trimming stripped 2 bases from V and 2 bases from J, with 13 bases between. The CDR3 spans 15 residues. Germline V gene data show CDR1 as MNHEY and CDR2 as SVGAGI. CDR3 nucleotide sequence: TGTGCCAGCAGTTACGCCGGGACTGAGGCCTACGAGCAGTACTTC. Translating it yields CASSYAGTEAYEQYF.

The rearrangement links TRBV7-9 to TRBJ1-1; no definite D call. The CDR3 length is 11 residues. Deletions cut 5 bases from V and 7 bases from J, with 8 bases between. Germline values: CDR1 SEHNR, CDR2 FQNEAQ (reference sequence). The CDR3: CASSQRNEAFF. CDR3 in DNA: TGTGCCAGCAGCCAGCGAAATGAAGCTTTCTTT.

CDR3 amino acids: CAWLGQGNEKLFF. CDR3 sequence (DNA): TGTGCCTGGCTGGGACAGGGAAATGAAAAACTGTTTTTT. The chain uses TRBV30 and TRBJ1-4; 9 positions match TRBD1. V was clipped by 5 bases and J by 5 bases; unmatched bases: 3. The CDR3 length is 13 residues. CDR1 and CDR2 from the germline V gene are GTSNPN and SVGIG (reference sequence).

V and J are TRBV7-2 and TRBJ1-6; D unresolved. Deletions cut 3 bases from V and 4 bases from J, with 4 bases between. This CDR3 region has 13 residues. Germline lookup yields CDR1 SGHTA and CDR2 FQGNSA. CDR3 coding DNA: TGTGCCAGCAGCTTCAATTATAATTCACCCCTCCACTTT. Its translation: CASSFNYNSPLHF.

J is TRBJ2-5 and V is TRBV18; 10 positions match TRBD1. J lost 4 bases, V lost 5 bases, and 7 bases had no gene match. This CDR3 contains 15 residues. CDR1 and CDR2 (germline): KGHSH, LQKENI. The CDR3, as DNA: TGTGCCAGCTCAGCTCGGACAGGGGGTGGAGAGACCCAGTACTTC. Its protein is CASSARTGGGETQYF. The entire variable domain, with the rest obtained from reference TRBV18 and TRBJ2-5, is as follows: NAGVMQNPRHLVRRRGQEARLRCSPMKGHSHVYWYRQLPEEGLKFMVYLQKENIIDESGMPKERFSAEFPKEGPSILRIQQVVRGDSAAYFCASSARTGGGETQYFGPGTRLLVL.

The V call is TRBV6-5, the J call TRBJ1-5, with 8 bases identical to TRBD1. Per germline, CDR1 MNHEY and CDR2 SVGAGI. This CDR3 contains 13 residues. With V trimmed by 6 bases and J by 7 bases, 5 bases remained unmatched. CDR3 loop: CASRADRVQPQHF. Written as DNA, the CDR3 is TGTGCCAGCAGAGCGGACAGGGTCCAGCCCCAGCATTTT.

V and J are TRBV21-1 and TRBJ2-2; the table names TRBD2, a call not compared with the DNA. TRBV21-1 is tagged as a pseudogene. The CDR3 loop spans 19 amino acids. The CDR3: CASSSPGLAGGLYTGELFF. In DNA form, the CDR3 reads TGTGCCAGCAGCAGCCCAGGACTAGCGGGAGGCTTATACACCGGGGAGCTGTTTTTT.

The CDR3: CASGSSPGTGQSGTEAFF. CDR3 DNA sequence: TGTGCTAGTGGTTCCTCTCCCGGGACAGGGCAAAGCGGCACTGAAGCTTTCTTT. The chain combines TRBV12-5 with TRBJ1-1, with 9 bases that match TRBD1. Germline trimming cut 4 bases from V and 4 bases from J; bases unmatched to any gene: 16. Germline CDR1 and CDR2: LGHNT and FRNRAP. The CDR3 totals 18 residues. Together with reference TRBV12-5 and TRBJ1-1, the CDR3 gives the full variable domain: DARVTQTPRHKVTEMGQEVTMRCQPILGHNTVFWYRQTMMQGLELLAYFRNRAPLDDSGMPKDRFSAEMPDATLATLKIQPSEPRDSAVYFCASGSSPGTGQSGTEAFFGQGTRLTVV.

CDR3 nucleotides: TGTGCCATCAGTGCCCTCCAGGCTGGTACAGATACGCAGTATTTT. Translated, it gives CAISALQAGTDTQYF. V and J are TRBV10-3 and TRBJ2-3; D ambiguous. The CDR3 runs to 15 residues. The germline V and J ends were trimmed by 4 bases and 3 bases, with 14 bases remaining between them. Germline V lookup: CDR1 ENHRY, CDR2 SYGVKD.

Concerning this clone: Within the sample, other DNA sequences also encode this same CDR3. The rearrangement joins TRBV5-1 to TRBJ2-3; no firm D call. V was clipped by 1 base and J by 2 bases, with 2 bases between them. This CDR3 has 12 amino acids. The germline V gene has CDR1 SGHRS and CDR2 YFSETQ. The CDR3 region is CASSLLTDTQYF. The CDR3 DNA reads as TGCGCCAGCAGCTTGCTCACAGATACGCAGTATTTT.

The table lists this clone with a count of one. The gene calls are TRBV19 and TRBJ2-7; TRBD1 agrees at 7 bases. Germline CDR1 reads LNHDA; CDR2 reads SQIVND (reference sequence). The junction had 8 bases not matched to a gene; V was cut back by 5 bases and J by 7 bases. This CDR3 is built from 13 residues. The CDR3 DNA is TGTGCCAGTAGTCGCGACAGGGTCGGTGAGCAGTACTTC. Its protein product is CASSRDRVGEQYF.

The CDR3 DNA reads as TGCGCCAGCAGCAGACGGACAGGGGAAGCTGGAAACACCATATATTTT. Protein sequence: CASSRRTGEAGNTIYF. The chain combines TRBV5-1 with TRBJ1-3; TRBD1 matches at 9 bases. There are 16 residues in the CDR3. CDR1 SGHRS and CDR2 YFSETQ come from the germline V gene. V shed 4 bases and J 2 bases; nucleotides not matched to a gene: 7.

This clone was observed once. The rearrangement joins TRBV5-4 to TRBJ1-4; maybe TRBD1 (5 bases). This CDR3 region has 15 residues. The ends were cut back, 0 bases at V and 6 bases at J, with 12 bases in the middle. In germline, CDR1 is SGHNT, CDR2 YYREEE (reference sequence). CDR3 loop: CASSLEGRADEKLFF. The CDR3 DNA reads as TGTGCCAGCAGCTTGGAAGGCAGGGCAGATGAAAAACTGTTTTTT.

The chain is built from TRBV5-1 and TRBJ1-2, with D perhaps TRBD1 (6 bases). The CDR3 is 16 residues long. Germline-derived CDR1 and CDR2 are SGHRS and YFSETQ. V was pared by 2 bases and J by 6 bases, with 20 bases between. The chain's CDR3 is CASSLLGGQQRDGYTF. Here the CDR3 DNA reads TGCGCCAGCAGCTTATTGGGTGGACAGCAACGAGATGGCTACACCTTC.

V is TRBV7-8 and J is TRBJ1-3; D gene ambiguous. CDR1 and CDR2 from the germline V gene are SGHVS and FQNEAQ. The V and J ends lost 5 bases and 0 bases respectively, with 23 bases between them. The CDR3 is 19 residues long. CDR3 residues: CASSPRGIVPARSGNTIYF. The CDR3 coding sequence is TGTGCCAGCAGCCCCCGCGGCATAGTTCCGGCCCGCTCTGGAAACACCATATATTTT. The full variable domain, with the rest looked up from reference TRBV7-8 and TRBJ1-3, is GAGVSQSPRYKVAKRGQDVALRCDPISGHVSLFWYQQALGQGPEFLTYFQNEAQLDKSGLPSDRFFAERPEGSVSTLKIQRTQQEDSAVYLCASSPRGIVPARSGNTIYFGEGSWLTVV.

In this sample, this clone turned up once. The genes are TRBV7-9 and TRBJ1-5, with TRBD1 as a possible D gene (5 bases). Trimming cost V 5 bases and J 0 bases, with 14 bases left between them. CDR1 and CDR2 (germline): SEHNR, FQNEAQ (reference sequence). The CDR3 is 16 amino acids. Written as DNA, the CDR3 is TGTGCCAGCAGCAAAGGTACAGGACCTAGCAATCAGCCCCAGCATTTT. Its protein is CASSKGTGPSNQPQHF.

V and J are TRBV5-6 and TRBJ1-2; 10 bases map to TRBD1. The ends lost 0 bases at V and 8 bases at J; junction bases unmatched: 7. The length of the CDR3 is 15 residues. Germline CDR1 and CDR2: SGHDT and YYEEEE. DNA of the CDR3: TGTGCCAGCAGCTTGGGTCCGACAGGGGGCAAGGGCTACACCTTC. It is translated as CASSLGPTGGKGYTF.

The chain joins TRBV19 to TRBJ1-1, with 8 bases that match TRBD1. Trimming cost V 7 bases and J 5 bases; bases outside gene matches: 9. Germline V lookup: CDR1 LNHDA, CDR2 SQIVND (reference sequence). CDR3 size: 14 residues. The CDR3, as DNA: TGTGCCAGTACCATGCAGGGGGCGCGAACTGAAGCTTTCTTT. Amino acid sequence: CASTMQGARTEAFF.

The chain links TRBV3-1 (or the pseudogene TRBV3-2) to TRBJ2-1, with 7 bases fitting TRBD2. The CDR3 runs to 13 residues. The V gene's germline CDR1 is LGHDT and CDR2 YNNKEL (reference sequence). V trimming: 3 bases; J trimming: 7 bases; junction bases outside the gene matches: 3. The CDR3 loop is CASSQGTKNEQFF. The CDR3 DNA is TGTGCCAGCAGCCAGGGGACTAAGAATGAGCAGTTCTTC.

The rearrangement joins TRBV7-6 to TRBJ2-2; 8 nucleotides agree with TRBD2. Germline V gene data show CDR1 as SGHVS and CDR2 as FNYEAQ. The length of the CDR3 is 17 residues. The trim removed 0 bases at V and 0 bases at J, leaving 3 bases unmatched. CDR3 sequence: CASSLASGVPNTGELFF. DNA of the CDR3: TGTGCCAGCAGCTTAGCTAGCGGGGTTCCGAACACCGGGGAGCTGTTTTTT.